One and the same sample provided the 18 T cell receptor beta chains below, sequenced in a study of blood T cell repertoires in COVID-19. Data came from immunoSEQ multiplex PCR; TCRdb stores just in-frame clones and leaves some out. Of roughly 4,600 clones in the sample, 70% to 90% were seen once. Material for sequencing was peripheral blood. The receptors come from an elderly woman with acute or convalescent COVID-19.

V is TRBV11-3 and J is TRBJ2-7; 7 bases align to TRBD2. The length of the CDR3 is 16 residues. Germline-derived CDR1 and CDR2 are SGHNT and YENEEA. J gave up 0 bases and V 5 bases, and 10 bases lay outside the gene matches. The CDR3 spells CASSPFSSGNSYEQYF. DNA of the CDR3: TGTGCCAGCAGCCCGTTCTCTAGCGGAAACTCCTACGAGCAGTACTTC.

This chain links TRBV5-1 with TRBJ1-1; TRBD1 aligns across 9 bases. Germline V gives CDR1 SGHRS, CDR2 YFSETQ. The ends lost 3 bases at V and 0 bases at J; junction bases unmatched: 3. The CDR3 totals 15 residues. The CDR3 DNA sequence: TGCGCCAGCAGCTCCGGGACAGGGATGAACACTGAAGCTTTCTTT. Translating it yields CASSSGTGMNTEAFF. Drawing the rest from reference TRBV5-1 and TRBJ1-1, the complete variable domain is KAGVTQTPRYLIKTRGQQVTLSCSPISGHRSVSWYQQTPGQGLQFLFEYFSETQRNKGNFPGRFSGRQFSNSRSEMNVSTLELGDSALYLCASSSGTGMNTEAFFGQGTRLTVV.

The chain links TRBV2 to TRBJ1-1, with 7 bases matching TRBD1. The V segment lost 6 bases and the J segment 4 bases; nucleotides outside the gene matches: 8. Germline assignment: CDR1 SNHLY and CDR2 FYNNEI. The CDR3 is 14 amino acids. CDR3 protein: CASSPRQGGTEAFF. DNA of the CDR3: TGTGCCAGCAGCCCCCGACAGGGTGGCACTGAAGCTTTCTTT.

The chain employs TRBV10-3 and TRBJ1-2; maybe TRBD1 (6 bases). The V end lost 3 bases, the J end lost 2 bases, and 10 bases lay between the germline ends. CDR3 size: 14 residues. CDR1 and CDR2 from the germline V gene are ENHRY and SYGVKD. DNA for the CDR3: TGTGCCATCAGTGATGCAGGGGTGAACTATGGCTACACCTTC. Its translation is CAISDAGVNYGYTF.

The chain combines TRBV5-6 with TRBJ1-2; D call uncertain. From germline, CDR1 is SGHDT and CDR2 YYEEEE. The CDR3 length is 14 residues. Trimming took 3 bases from V and 5 from J, leaving 14 bases between them. The CDR3 coding sequence is TGTGCCAGCAGCTCAATTGCCGAACAGTATGGCTACACCTTC. Its translation: CASSSIAEQYGYTF.

This chain connects TRBV28 to TRBJ1-6, with 7 positions matching TRBD1. J was trimmed by 3 bases and V by 3 bases; bases with no gene match: 5. Germline-derived CDR1 and CDR2 are MDHEN and SYDVKM. This CDR3 is built from 16 residues. The CDR3 reads CASSFAGQHYNSPLHF. The CDR3 DNA follows: TGTGCCAGCAGTTTCGCGGGACAGCACTATAATTCACCCCTCCACTTT.

This clone was seen more than once but under ten times. This chain uses TRBV2 with TRBJ1-5; no clear D. The CDR3 length is 14 residues. V was trimmed by 2 bases and J by 4 bases, leaving 9 bases between them. The germline V gene has CDR1 SNHLY and CDR2 FYNNEI. The CDR3 DNA reads TGTGCCAGCAGTGAAAGGGAGAGGAATCAGCCCCAGCATTTT. Amino acid sequence: CASSERERNQPQHF.

The table lists this clone with a few counts. The CDR3 bases are TGTGCCAGTAGTACACGACAGATCACTGAAGCTTTCTTT. As protein: CASSTRQITEAFF. J is TRBJ1-1 and V is TRBV19, with D perhaps matching TRBD1 (5 bases). This CDR3 is built from 13 residues. CDR1 and CDR2 from the germline V gene are LNHDA and SQIVND (reference sequence). Trimming cost V 4 bases and J 4 bases, with 10 bases left between them.

This chain's CDR3 is CASSFTMVGSLSTF. The CDR3 nucleotides read TGTGCCAGCAGCTTCACAATGGTGGGGAGTCTGAGCACCTTC. The chain carries TRBV5-4 and TRBJ1-2; D ambiguous. Germline CDR1 is SGHNT and CDR2 is YYREEE (reference sequence). V was clipped by 2 bases and J by 13 bases, with 21 bases between them. The CDR3 consists of 14 residues.

This rearrangement joins TRBV7-9 to TRBJ2-7; TRBD1 might be the D (6 bases). With 0 bases removed from V and 3 bases from J, the gap between germline ends came to 12 bases. The CDR3 loop spans 15 amino acids. CDR1 is SEHNR and CDR2 is FQNEAQ in the germline V gene (reference sequence). For the CDR3, the DNA is TGTGCCAGCAGCTTAGCGCTAGGGGACAACTACGAGCAGTACTTC. Encoded protein: CASSLALGDNYEQYF.

This rearrangement joins TRBV5-4 to TRBJ2-3; 7 bases are a match to TRBD1. The CDR3 totals 15 residues. With V trimmed by 2 bases and J by 0 bases, 3 bases remained unmatched. Germline loops: CDR1 SGHNT, CDR2 YYREEE (reference sequence). For the CDR3, the DNA is TGTGCCAGCAGCTTCCGACAGGGTAGCACAGATACGCAGTATTTT. This translates into CASSFRQGSTDTQYF.

This clone was found once. The J gene is TRBJ1-5, the V gene TRBV27, with 10 nucleotides matching TRBD1. The CDR3 sequence is 15 residues long. Germline V gene sequence: CDR1 MNHEY, CDR2 SMNVEV (reference sequence). The V and J ends lost 5 bases and 4 bases, in that order; junction bases with no gene match: 5. CDR3 in amino acids: CASSPRTGGNQPQHF. CDR3 bases: TGTGCCAGCAGTCCCCGGACAGGGGGAAATCAGCCCCAGCATTTT.

The chain combines TRBV24-1 with TRBJ2-3, with TRBD2 identical over 11 bases. Germline values: CDR1 KGHDR, CDR2 SFDVKD. This CDR3 has 16 amino acids. With 4 bases clipped from V and 3 bases from J, the junction kept 5 bases outside the gene matches. The CDR3 DNA is TGTGCCACCAGTGACCTTAGCGGGGGGGCGACAGATACGCAGTATTTT. Translation: CATSDLSGGATDTQYF.

CDR3 amino acids: CASSPAQNRGYGYTF. The CDR3 DNA reads as TGTGCCAGCTCACCCGCCCAAAATCGAGGATATGGCTACACCTTC. The genes are TRBV18 and TRBJ1-2; no clear D. The CDR3 spans 15 residues. The V gene's germline CDR1 is KGHSH and CDR2 LQKENI. Between the trimmed V and J ends, which lost 3 bases and 5 bases, there was a span of 16 bases.

The genes are TRBV7-2 and TRBJ2-7; tentatively, D is TRBD1 (5 bases). This CDR3 region has 12 residues. Germline V gene lookup returns CDR1 SGHTA and CDR2 FQGNSA. V was clipped by 3 bases and J by 8 bases, with 11 bases between them. The CDR3 protein is CASSLLTDKQYF. The CDR3 DNA follows: TGTGCCAGCAGCTTGCTGACGGACAAGCAGTACTTC.

The chain links TRBV2 to TRBJ2-7; D is undetermined. Germline CDR1 SNHLY, CDR2 FYNNEI. The germline V and J ends were trimmed by 7 bases and 7 bases, with 14 bases remaining between them. The CDR3 extends over 12 amino acids. The CDR3: CASKVGVEEQYF. The DNA of the CDR3 is TGTGCCAGCAAGGTTGGAGTTGAGGAGCAGTACTTC.

The gene calls are TRBV19 and TRBJ1-6; 7 bases align to TRBD1. After removal of 9 bases from V and 9 bases from J, the junction contained 8 bases not matched to a gene. The CDR3 spans 13 residues. In germline, CDR1 is LNHDA, CDR2 SQIVND (reference sequence). For the CDR3, the DNA is TGTGCCAGCGATACAGGGGACGGTTCACCCCTCCACTTT. Protein sequence: CASDTGDGSPLHF.

V and J are TRBV6-1 and TRBJ2-7, with D possibly being TRBD1 (5 bases). The CDR3 totals 15 residues. V lost 2 bases and J lost 3, with 14 bases in between. In germline, CDR1 is MNHNS, CDR2 SASEGT. CDR3 in amino acids: CASSEKGSGLYEQYF. In nucleotides, the CDR3 is TGTGCCAGCAGTGAAAAGGGGTCTGGGCTCTACGAGCAGTACTTC.